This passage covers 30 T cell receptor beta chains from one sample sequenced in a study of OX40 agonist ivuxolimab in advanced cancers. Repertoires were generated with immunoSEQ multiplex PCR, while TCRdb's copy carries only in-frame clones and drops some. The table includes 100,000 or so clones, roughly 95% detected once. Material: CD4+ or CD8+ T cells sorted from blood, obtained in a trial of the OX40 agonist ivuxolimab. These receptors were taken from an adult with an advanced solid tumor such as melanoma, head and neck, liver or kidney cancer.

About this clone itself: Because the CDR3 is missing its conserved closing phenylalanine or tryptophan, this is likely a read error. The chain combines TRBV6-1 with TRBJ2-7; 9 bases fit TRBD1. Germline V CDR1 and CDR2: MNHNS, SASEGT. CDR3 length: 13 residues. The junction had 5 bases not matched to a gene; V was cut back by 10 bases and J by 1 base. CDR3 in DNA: TGTGCCATCCCGGGACAGGGATCCTACGAGCAGTACCTC. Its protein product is CAIPGQGSYEQYL.

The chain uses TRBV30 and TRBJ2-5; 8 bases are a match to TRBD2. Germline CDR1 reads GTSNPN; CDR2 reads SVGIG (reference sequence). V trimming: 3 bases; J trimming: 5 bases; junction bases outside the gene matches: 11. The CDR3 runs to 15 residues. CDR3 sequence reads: CAWSAGLAGGETQYF. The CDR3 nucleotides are TGTGCCTGGAGCGCAGGGCTAGCGGGTGGGGAGACCCAGTACTTC.

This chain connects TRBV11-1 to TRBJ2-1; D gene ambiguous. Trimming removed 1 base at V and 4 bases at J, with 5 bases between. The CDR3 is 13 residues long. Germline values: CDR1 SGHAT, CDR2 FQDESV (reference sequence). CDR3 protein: CASSLENYNEQFF. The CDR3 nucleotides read TGTGCCAGCAGCTTAGAGAATTACAATGAGCAGTTCTTC.

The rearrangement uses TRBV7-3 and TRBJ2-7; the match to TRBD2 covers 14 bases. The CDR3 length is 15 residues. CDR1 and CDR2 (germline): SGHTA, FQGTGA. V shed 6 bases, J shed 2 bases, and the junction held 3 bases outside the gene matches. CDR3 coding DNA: TGTGCCAGCAGTTGGGGACTAGCGGGAGCCTACGAGCAGTACTTC. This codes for CASSWGLAGAYEQYF.

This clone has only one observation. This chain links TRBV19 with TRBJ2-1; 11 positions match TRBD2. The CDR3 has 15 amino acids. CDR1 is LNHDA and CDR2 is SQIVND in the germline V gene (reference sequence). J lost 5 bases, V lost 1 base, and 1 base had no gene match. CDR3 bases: TGTGCCAGTAGTATAGCTAGCGGGGGGAACAATGAGCAGTTCTTC. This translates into CASSIASGGNNEQFF.

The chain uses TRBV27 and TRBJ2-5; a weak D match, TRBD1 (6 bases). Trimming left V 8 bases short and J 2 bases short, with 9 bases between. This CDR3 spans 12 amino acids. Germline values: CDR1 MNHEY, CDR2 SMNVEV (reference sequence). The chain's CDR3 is CASLDSQETQYF. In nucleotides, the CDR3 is TGTGCCAGCCTGGACAGTCAAGAGACCCAGTACTTC.

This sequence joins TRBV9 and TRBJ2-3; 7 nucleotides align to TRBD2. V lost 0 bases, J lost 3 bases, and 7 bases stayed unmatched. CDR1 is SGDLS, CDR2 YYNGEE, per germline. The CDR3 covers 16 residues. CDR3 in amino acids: CASSVAGGRGTDTQYF. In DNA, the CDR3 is TGTGCCAGCAGCGTAGCGGGAGGAAGAGGGACAGATACGCAGTATTTT.

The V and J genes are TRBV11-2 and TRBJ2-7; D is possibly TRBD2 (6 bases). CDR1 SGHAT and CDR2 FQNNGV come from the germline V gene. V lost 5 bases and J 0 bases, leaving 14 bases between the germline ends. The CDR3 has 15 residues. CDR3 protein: CASSLGTHSSYEQYF. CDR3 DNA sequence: TGTGCCAGCAGCCTCGGGACTCACAGCTCCTACGAGCAGTACTTC.

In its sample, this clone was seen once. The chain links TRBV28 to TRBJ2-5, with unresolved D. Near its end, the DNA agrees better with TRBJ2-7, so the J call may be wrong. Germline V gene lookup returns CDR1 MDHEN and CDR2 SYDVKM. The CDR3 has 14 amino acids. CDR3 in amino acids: CASSFILEHGEQYF. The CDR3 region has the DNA TGTGCCAGCAGTTTTATATTGGAGCACGGCGAGCAGTACTTC.

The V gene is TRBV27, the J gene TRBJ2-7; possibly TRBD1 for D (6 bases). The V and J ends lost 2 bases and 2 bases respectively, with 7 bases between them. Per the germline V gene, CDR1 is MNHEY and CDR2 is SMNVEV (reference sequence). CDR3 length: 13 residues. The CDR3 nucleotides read TGTGCCAGCAGTTTAACAGGGCCCTACGAGCAGTACTTC. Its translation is CASSLTGPYEQYF.

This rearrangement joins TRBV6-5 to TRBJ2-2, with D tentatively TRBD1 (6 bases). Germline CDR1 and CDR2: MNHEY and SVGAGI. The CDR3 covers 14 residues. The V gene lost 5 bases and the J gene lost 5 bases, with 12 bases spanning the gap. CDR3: CASSSLQGTGELFF. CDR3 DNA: TGTGCCAGCAGTAGCCTACAGGGAACCGGGGAGCTGTTTTTT.

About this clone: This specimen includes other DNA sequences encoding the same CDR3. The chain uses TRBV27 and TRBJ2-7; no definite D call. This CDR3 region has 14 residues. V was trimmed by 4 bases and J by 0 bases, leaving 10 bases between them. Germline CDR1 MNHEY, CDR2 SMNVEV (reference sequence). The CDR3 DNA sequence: TGTGCCAGCAGTTCCCCCGGGCTCTCCTACGAGCAGTACTTC. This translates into CASSSPGLSYEQYF.

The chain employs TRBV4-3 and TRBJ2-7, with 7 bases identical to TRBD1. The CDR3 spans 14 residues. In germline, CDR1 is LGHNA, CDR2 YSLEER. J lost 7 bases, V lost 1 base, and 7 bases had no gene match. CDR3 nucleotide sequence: TGCGCCAGCAGCCAAGGACAGGGCCCTGAAGAGCAGTACTTC. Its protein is CASSQGQGPEEQYF.

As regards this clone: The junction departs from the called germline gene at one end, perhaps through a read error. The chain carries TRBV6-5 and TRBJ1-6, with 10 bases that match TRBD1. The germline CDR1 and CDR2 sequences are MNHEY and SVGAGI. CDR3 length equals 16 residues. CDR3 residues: CASSNSGTGEYEGLHF. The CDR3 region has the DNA TGTGCCAGCAGTAACTCCGGGACAGGGGAGTACGAGGGCCTCCACTTT.

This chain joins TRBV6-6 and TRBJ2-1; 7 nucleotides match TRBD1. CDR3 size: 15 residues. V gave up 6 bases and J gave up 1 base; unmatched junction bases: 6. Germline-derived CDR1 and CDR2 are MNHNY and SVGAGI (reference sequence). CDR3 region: CASRVRDSSYNEQFF. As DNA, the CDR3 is TGTGCCAGCAGAGTACGGGACAGTTCCTACAATGAGCAGTTCTTC.

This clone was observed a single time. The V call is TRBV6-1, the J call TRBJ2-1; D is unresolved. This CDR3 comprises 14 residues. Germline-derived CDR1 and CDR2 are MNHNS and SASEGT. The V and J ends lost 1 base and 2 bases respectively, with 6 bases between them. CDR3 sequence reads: CASSEGVAYNEQFF. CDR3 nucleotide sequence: TGTGCCAGCAGTGAAGGTGTCGCCTACAATGAGCAGTTCTTC.

The CDR3 loop reads CASSPLLGLAGDNEQFF. As DNA, the CDR3 is TGTGCCAGCAGTCCCCTGTTAGGACTAGCGGGGGACAATGAGCAGTTCTTC. The chain joins TRBV27 to TRBJ2-1; 13 nucleotides match TRBD2. Germline V gene data show CDR1 as MNHEY and CDR2 as SMNVEV (reference sequence). V dropped 5 bases and J dropped 5; count of bases not matched to a gene: 9. The length of the CDR3 is 17 residues.

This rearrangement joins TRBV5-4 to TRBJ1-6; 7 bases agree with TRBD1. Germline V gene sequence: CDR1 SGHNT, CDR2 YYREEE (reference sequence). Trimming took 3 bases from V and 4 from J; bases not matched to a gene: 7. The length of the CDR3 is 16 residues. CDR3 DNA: TGTGCCAGCAGCTCGCAGGACAGGTCTTATAATTCACCCCTCCACTTT. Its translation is CASSSQDRSYNSPLHF.

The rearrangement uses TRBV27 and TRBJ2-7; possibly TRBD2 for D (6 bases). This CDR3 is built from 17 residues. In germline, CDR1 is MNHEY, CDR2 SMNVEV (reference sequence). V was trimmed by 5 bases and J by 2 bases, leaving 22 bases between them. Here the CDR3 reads CASSPDTFTSLAYEQYF. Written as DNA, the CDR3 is TGTGCCAGCAGTCCGGACACCTTTACTAGCTTGGCCTACGAGCAGTACTTC.

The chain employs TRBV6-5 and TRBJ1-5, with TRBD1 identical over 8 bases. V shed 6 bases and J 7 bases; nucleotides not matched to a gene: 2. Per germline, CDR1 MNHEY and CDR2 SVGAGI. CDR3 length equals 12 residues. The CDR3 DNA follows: TGTGCCAGCAGGACAGGGGACCAGCCCCAGCATTTT. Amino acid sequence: CASRTGDQPQHF.

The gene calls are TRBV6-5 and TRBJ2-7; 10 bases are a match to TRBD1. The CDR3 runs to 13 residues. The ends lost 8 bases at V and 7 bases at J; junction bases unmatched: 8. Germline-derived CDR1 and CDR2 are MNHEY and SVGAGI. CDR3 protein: CASQGQGGGEQYF. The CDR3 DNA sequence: TGTGCCAGCCAAGGACAGGGGGGAGGTGAGCAGTACTTC.

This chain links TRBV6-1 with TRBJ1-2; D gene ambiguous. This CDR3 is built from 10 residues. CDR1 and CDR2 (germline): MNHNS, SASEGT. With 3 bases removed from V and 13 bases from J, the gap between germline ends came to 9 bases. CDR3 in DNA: TGTGCCAGCAGTGACTGGACGGCCACCTTC. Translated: CASSDWTATF.

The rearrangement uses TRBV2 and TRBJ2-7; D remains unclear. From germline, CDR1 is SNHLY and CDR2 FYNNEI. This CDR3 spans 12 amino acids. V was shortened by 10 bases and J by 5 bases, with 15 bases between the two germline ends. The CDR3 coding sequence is TGTGCCATCTTAAGAGAAGGCCACGAGCAGTACTTC. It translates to CAILREGHEQYF.

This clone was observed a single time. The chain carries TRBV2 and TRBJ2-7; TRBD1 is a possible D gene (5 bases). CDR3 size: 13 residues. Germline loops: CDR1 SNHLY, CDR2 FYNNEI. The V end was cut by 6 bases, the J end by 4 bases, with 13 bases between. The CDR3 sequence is CASRRTDSYEQYF. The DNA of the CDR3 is TGTGCCAGCAGGAGAACAGACAGTTACGAGCAGTACTTC.

In DNA form, the CDR3 reads TGTGCCAGCAGCCAAGTGAAGGCAGGTAACTATGGCTACACCTTC. Protein: CASSQVKAGNYGYTF. This rearrangement joins TRBV4-2 to TRBJ1-2; D remains unclear. CDR1 LGHNA and CDR2 YNFKEQ come from the germline V gene. Trimming pared 1 base from V and 1 base from J, leaving 10 bases between. This CDR3 has 15 residues.

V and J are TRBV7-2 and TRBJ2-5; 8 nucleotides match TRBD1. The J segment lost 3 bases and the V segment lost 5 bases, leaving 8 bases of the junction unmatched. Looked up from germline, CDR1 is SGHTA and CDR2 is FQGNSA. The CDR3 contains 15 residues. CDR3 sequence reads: CASSPINRGEETQYF. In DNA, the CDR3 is TGTGCCAGCAGCCCAATTAACAGGGGGGAAGAGACCCAGTACTTC.

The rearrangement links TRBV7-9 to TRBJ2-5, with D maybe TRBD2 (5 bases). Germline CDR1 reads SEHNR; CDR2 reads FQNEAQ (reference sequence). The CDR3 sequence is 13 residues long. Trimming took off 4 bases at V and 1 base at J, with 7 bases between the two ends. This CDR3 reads CASSSRGQETQYF. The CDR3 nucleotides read TGTGCCAGCAGCTCCCGGGGCCAAGAGACCCAGTACTTC.

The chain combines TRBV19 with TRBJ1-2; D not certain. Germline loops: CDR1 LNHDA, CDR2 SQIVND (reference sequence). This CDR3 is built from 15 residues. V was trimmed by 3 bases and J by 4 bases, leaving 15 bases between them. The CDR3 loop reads CASSMPGGQTYGYTF. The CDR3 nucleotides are TGTGCCAGTAGTATGCCTGGTGGGCAGACCTATGGCTACACCTTC.

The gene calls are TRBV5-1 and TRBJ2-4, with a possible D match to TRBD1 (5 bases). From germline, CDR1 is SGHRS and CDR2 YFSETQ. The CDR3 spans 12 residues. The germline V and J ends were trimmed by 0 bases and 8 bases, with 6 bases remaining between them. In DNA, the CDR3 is TGCGCCAGCAGCTTGGCAGGGTACATTCAGTACTTC. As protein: CASSLAGYIQYF.

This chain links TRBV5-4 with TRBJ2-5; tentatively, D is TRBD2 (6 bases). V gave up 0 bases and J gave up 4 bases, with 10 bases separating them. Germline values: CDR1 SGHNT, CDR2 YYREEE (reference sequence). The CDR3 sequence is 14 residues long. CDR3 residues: CASSLAGEVETQYF. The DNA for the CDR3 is TGTGCCAGCAGCTTGGCGGGGGAGGTAGAGACCCAGTACTTC.